A selection of T cell receptor beta chains follows, all from one sample in a study of identifying expanded T cells in peripheral blood. Profiling relied on immunoSEQ multiplex PCR, and the TCRdb table lists in-frame clones only, not all of them. The sample has around 85,000 clones; 88% are singletons. Sequenced input: blood. The receptors were sampled from a person aged 18 to 75 in good health. Both conserved end residues are part of each CDR3. The D gene is left open where the match is weak. Expanded clones get a size class; other rows say once, few or many, or leave the size out.

v_call	d_call	clone_size	j_call	cdr3_aa	cdr3_nt
TRBV2	-	-	TRBJ2-7	CATRQSSYEQYF	TGTGCCACCCGACAGAGCTCCTACGAGCAGTACTTC
TRBV28	-	-	TRBJ2-7	CASSSVGALKIKQYF	TGTGCCAGCAGTTCTGTGGGGGCCCTCAAGATCAAGCAGTACTTC
TRBV7-6	TRBD1	-	TRBJ2-3	CASSKRTGGTADTQYF	TGTGCCAGCAGCAAAAGGACAGGGGGTACCGCAGATACGCAGTATTTT
TRBV27	-	-	TRBJ2-2	CASRGTGELFF	TGTGCCAGCAGGGGGACCGGGGAGCTGTTTTTT
TRBV5-1	-	-	TRBJ2-3	CASSLGPTDTQYF	TGCGCCAGCAGCTTGGGGCCCACAGATACGCAGTATTTT
TRBV2	TRBD1	-	TRBJ2-7	CASSDGQGSSYEQYF	TGTGCCAGCAGTGATGGACAGGGGAGTTCCTACGAGCAGTACTTC
TRBV7-9	TRBD1	-	TRBJ1-5	CASSSTGGREPQHF	TGTGCCAGCAGCTCGACAGGGGGGAGGGAGCCCCAGCATTTT
TRBV7-9	TRBD1	once	TRBJ2-5	CASSFGTGAETQYF	TGTGCCAGCAGCTTCGGGACAGGGGCAGAGACCCAGTACTTC
TRBV6-6	TRBD1	-	TRBJ2-7	CASRSPGQGFSYEQYF	TGTGCCAGCAGATCCCCGGGACAGGGGTTCTCCTACGAGCAGTACTTC
TRBV15	-	-	TRBJ1-3	CATSRDLGQGNTIYF	TGTGCCACCAGCAGAGATTTGGGGCAAGGAAACACCATATATTTT
TRBV6-6	-	-	TRBJ2-3	CASSYRAGSTDTQYF	TGTGCCAGCAGTTACCGGGCGGGGAGCACAGATACGCAGTATTTT
TRBV13	-	-	TRBJ2-1	CASSFTRVEQFF	TGTGCCAGCAGCTTCACTAGGGTCGAGCAGTTCTTC
TRBV7-8	-	-	TRBJ2-3	CASSLGPRLSTDTQYF	TGTGCCAGCAGCTTGGGGCCGCGCTTAAGCACAGATACGCAGTATTTT
TRBV7-2	TRBD1	few	TRBJ1-1	CASSWTGMGEAFF	TGTGCCAGCAGTTGGACAGGGATGGGTGAAGCTTTCTTT
TRBV7-2	-	-	TRBJ2-7	CASSLVGPGPGGSYEQYF	TGTGCCAGCAGCTTAGTTGGCCCGGGACCTGGGGGGTCCTACGAGCAGTACTTC
TRBV5-6	-	-	TRBJ2-5	CASSFPRRGWETQYF	TGTGCCAGCAGCTTCCCCCGTCGGGGTTGGGAGACCCAGTACTTC
TRBV28	-	-	TRBJ1-4	CASSLFNSGINEKLFF	TGTGCCAGCAGTTTATTTAATTCGGGAATTAATGAAAAACTGTTTTTT
TRBV5-1	-	-	TRBJ2-2	CASSVDGMTAGELFF	TGCGCCAGCAGTGTGGACGGGATGACGGCCGGGGAGCTGTTTTTT
TRBV4-3	-	-	TRBJ2-3	CASSQAPSGVDTQYF	TGCGCCAGCAGCCAAGCACCAAGTGGCGTAGATACGCAGTATTTT
TRBV25-1	-	-	TRBJ2-6	CASGTGLWSGANVLTF	TGTGCCAGCGGTACAGGGTTATGGTCTGGGGCCAACGTCCTGACTTTC
TRBV28	-	once	TRBJ1-4	CASSLGGDEKLFF	TGTGCCAGCAGTTTAGGGGGCGACGAAAAACTGTTTTTT
TRBV29-1	TRBD2	few	TRBJ2-1	CSGRSGGRNNEQFF	TGCAGCGGCCGTAGCGGGGGGCGGAACAATGAGCAGTTCTTC
TRBV5-1	-	-	TRBJ2-1	CASREDSYNEQFF	TGCGCCAGCAGGGAGGACAGTTACAATGAGCAGTTCTTC
TRBV5-5	-	-	TRBJ2-5	CASSPGTQETQYF	TGTGCCAGCAGCCCAGGGACACAAGAGACCCAGTACTTC
TRBV29-1	-	once	TRBJ1-2	CSVSLFYGYTF	TGCAGCGTATCTCTCTTCTATGGCTACACCTTC
TRBV18	TRBD2	-	TRBJ2-3	CASSVLAGGPSDTQYF	TGTGCCAGCTCCGTACTAGCGGGGGGGCCGTCAGATACGCAGTATTTT
TRBV4-3	-	-	TRBJ2-2	CASSFEPSLNTGELFF	TGCGCCAGCAGCTTTGAACCATCCCTGAACACCGGGGAGCTGTTTTTT